This T cell receptor beta chain was recorded in a study of cytomegalovirus exposure and HLA in healthy donors. About the study: Genotyping of some 390 donors showed that about 79% belonged to the Caucasian-associated ancestry cluster.

Points from the study as a whole: Overall, roughly 170 TCR beta chains were annotated as cytomegalovirus-associated.

On this clone itself: Its matching antigen is unknown.

PCR amplification relied on 60 Vbeta primers (plus 13 Jbeta primers). The data were produced by immunoSEQ multiplex PCR, yet TCRdb's version contains in-frame clones alone and is incomplete. Found here are 150,000 to 200,000 clones, 70% to 90% of them singletons; the top ten hold nearly 2%. The CDR3 is made up of 14 amino acids. CDR1 and CDR2 (germline): MDHEN, SYDVKM. V was cut by 6 bases and J by 1 base, with 12 bases left in between. This chain uses TRBV28 with TRBJ1-1, with D possibly TRBD1 on 6 matching bases. The source is a woman between 18 and 29 years old in good health and CMV-seronegative. The sequenced sample was PBMCs. DNA of the CDR3: TGTGCCAGCAGAGCAACAGGGACGAACACTGAAGCTTTCTTT. It is translated as CASRATGTNTEAFF.